Listed below are T cell receptor beta chains from one sample, sequenced in a study of PD-1 blockade in classical Hodgkin lymphoma. Data came from immunoSEQ multiplex PCR; TCRdb stores just in-frame clones and leaves some out. The table has more than 90,000 clones, around 89% seen once; the top ten hold around 7%. The material sequenced was peripheral blood mononuclear cells (PBMCs), taken before the second cycle of nivolumab. The receptors were gathered from a human donor with classical Hodgkin lymphoma. The CDR3 runs from the conserved cysteine through the conserved F or W. The order of the fields is J gene, D gene, clone size, V gene, CDR3 protein, CDR3 DNA. D genes are given only for firm matches. Not every row has a clone size; where given, it reads once, few, many or a size class.

>TRBJ2-3|-|once|TRBV5-1
CASSPGTVSTDTQYF
TGCGCCAGCAGCCCGGGGACGGTCAGCACAGATACGCAGTATTTT
>TRBJ1-1|-|-|TRBV19
CASSDPGENTEAFF
TGTGCCAGTAGTGACCCCGGGGAGAACACTGAAGCTTTCTTT
>TRBJ2-7|TRBD2|-|TRBV7-9
CASSLRDLAEAGDQYEQYF
TGTGCCAGCAGCCTGCGGGATCTGGCCGAAGCGGGAGACCAGTACGAGCAGTACTTC
>TRBJ2-7|-|-|TRBV5-1
CASSLAGNYEQYF
TGCGCCAGCAGCTTAGCAGGGAACTACGAGCAGTACTTC
>TRBJ2-7|-|-|TRBV5-4
CASSIQAGAHEQYF
TGTGCCAGCAGCATTCAGGCAGGGGCCCACGAGCAGTACTTC
>TRBJ2-7|-|-|TRBV5-1
CASSQDPSSYEQYF
TGCGCCAGCAGCCAGGACCCCAGCTCCTACGAGCAGTACTTC
>TRBJ1-2|-|-|TRBV6-4
CASSDSKTGGYGYTF
TGTGCCAGCAGTGACTCTAAGACAGGCGGCTATGGCTACACCTTC
>TRBJ2-2|-|-|TRBV28
CASSSYIDANTGELFF
TGTGCCAGCAGTTCCTACATAGATGCGAACACCGGGGAGCTGTTTTTT
>TRBJ2-5|-|once|TRBV7-9
CASSLNGNRPGPETQYF
TGTGCCAGCAGCTTAAATGGCAACAGGCCGGGGCCGGAGACCCAGTACTTC
>TRBJ1-3|TRBD1|-|TRBV28
CASSLVTGTDGKRNTIYF
TGTGCCAGCAGTCTCGTTACCGGGACAGATGGAAAAAGAAACACCATATATTTT
>TRBJ2-1|-|-|TRBV18
CASSVAGYNEQFF
TGTGCCAGCTCCGTAGCCGGGTACAATGAGCAGTTCTTC
>TRBJ1-5|-|-|TRBV19
CASSIVSSRHNQPQHF
TGTGCCAGTAGTATAGTAAGCTCCAGACACAATCAGCCCCAGCATTTT
>TRBJ2-7|TRBD1|-|TRBV5-1
CASSPTGGGEQYF
TGCGCCAGCAGCCCAACAGGGGGCGGCGAGCAGTACTTC
>TRBJ1-5|-|-|TRBV7-2
CASSYGHLNQPQHF
TGTGCCAGCAGCTACGGACACTTGAATCAGCCCCAGCATTTT
>TRBJ2-1|-|-|TRBV9
CASSVVLGSYNEQFF
TGTGCCAGCAGCGTAGTCCTAGGGTCCTACAATGAGCAGTTCTTC
>TRBJ1-1|-|-|TRBV5-6
CASSLGLRGTEAFF
TGTGCCAGCAGCTTAGGACTCCGGGGGACTGAAGCTTTCTTT
>TRBJ2-5|TRBD2|-|TRBV6-5
CASSYGAGPQETQYF
TGTGCCAGCAGTTACGGAGCGGGGCCCCAAGAGACCCAGTACTTC
>TRBJ2-3|TRBD2|-|TRBV6-1
CASSESLLAGGSDTQYF
TGTGCCAGCAGTGAATCTTTACTAGCGGGAGGGTCAGATACGCAGTATTTT
>TRBJ2-1|-|-|TRBV9
CASSVEGNEQFF
TGTGCCAGCAGCGTAGAAGGGAATGAGCAGTTCTTC
>TRBJ2-2|-|-|TRBV5-6
CASSFTKTGELFF
TGTGCCAGCAGCTTCACTAAAACCGGGGAGCTGTTTTTT
>TRBJ1-2|TRBD1|once|TRBV9
CASSVGTGNGYTF
TGTGCCAGCAGCGTGGGGACAGGCAATGGCTACACCTTC
>TRBJ2-7|-|-|TRBV6-1
CASSEWDTYEQYF
TGTGCCAGCAGTGAATGGGACACCTACGAGCAGTACTTC
>TRBJ2-7|TRBD1|few|TRBV18
CASSPPTGGSYEQYF
TGTGCCAGCTCACCTCCGACAGGGGGCTCCTACGAGCAGTACTTC